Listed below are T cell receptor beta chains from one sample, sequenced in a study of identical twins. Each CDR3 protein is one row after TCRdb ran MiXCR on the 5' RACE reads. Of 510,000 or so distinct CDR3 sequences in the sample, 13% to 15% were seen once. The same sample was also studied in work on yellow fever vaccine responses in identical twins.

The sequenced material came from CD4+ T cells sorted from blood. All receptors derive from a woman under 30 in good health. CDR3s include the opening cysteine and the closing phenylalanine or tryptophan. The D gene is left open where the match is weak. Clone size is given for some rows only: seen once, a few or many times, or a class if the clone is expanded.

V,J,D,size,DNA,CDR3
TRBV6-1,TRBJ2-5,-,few,TGTGCCAGCACCCTATCTCAGGTGTGGGAGACCCAGTACTTC,CASTLSQVWETQYF
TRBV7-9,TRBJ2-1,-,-,TGTGCCAGCAGCCCACCCTGGGGCGGGATAAGCCGGGGGCAGTTCTTC,CASSPPWGGISRGQFF
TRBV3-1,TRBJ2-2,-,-,TGTGCCAGCAGCCCCACTAGAGAAGGGGAGCTGTTTTTT,CASSPTREGELFF
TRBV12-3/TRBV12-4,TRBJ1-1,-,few,TGTGCCAGCACTAAACAATTGTGGAACACTGAAGCTTTCTTT,CASTKQLWNTEAFF
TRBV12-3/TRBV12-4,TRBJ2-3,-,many,TGTGCCAGCAGTGGCCTAGGGGCAGATACGCAGTATTTT,CASSGLGADTQYF
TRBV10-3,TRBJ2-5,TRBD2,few,TGTGCCATCCAACGGGGGGGCCTGGGAGAGACCCAGTACTTC,CAIQRGGLGETQYF
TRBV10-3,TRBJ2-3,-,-,TGTGCCATCAGTGACCCGGTGACTAGCACAGATACGCAGTATTTT,CAISDPVTSTDTQYF
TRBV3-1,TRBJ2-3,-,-,TGTGCCAGCAGCCATCTAGATACGCAGTATTTT,CASSHLDTQYF
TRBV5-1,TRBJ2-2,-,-,TGCGCCAGCAGCTTTTTTGACAGGAACACCGGGGAGCTGTTTTTT,CASSFFDRNTGELFF
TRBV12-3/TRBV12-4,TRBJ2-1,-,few,TGTGCCAGCAGATCGGGGGACAATGAGCAGTTCTTC,CASRSGDNEQFF
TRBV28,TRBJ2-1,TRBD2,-,TGTGCCAGCAGTTTGCCCCCCCAGCGGGGTTACAATGAGCAGTTCTTC,CASSLPPQRGYNEQFF
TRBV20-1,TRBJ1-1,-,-,TGCAGTGCTTTGACCGTTTGGGCTTTCTTT,CSALTVWAFF
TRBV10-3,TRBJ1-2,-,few,TGTGCCATCAGCAACCTTAACTATGGCTACACCTTC,CAISNLNYGYTF
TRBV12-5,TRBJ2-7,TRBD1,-,TGTGCTAGTGGTTTGCTCCCACAGGGACAGGAGCAGTACTTC,CASGLLPQGQEQYF
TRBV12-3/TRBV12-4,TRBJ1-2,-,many,TGTGCCAGCTCCGATGTCAGGGTAAAGGGCTACACCTTC,CASSDVRVKGYTF
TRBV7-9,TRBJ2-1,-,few,TGTGCCAGCGCCCGAGCAGCGGTTGCGGCCTACAATGAGCAGTTCTTC,CASARAAVAAYNEQFF
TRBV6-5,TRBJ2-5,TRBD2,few,TGTGCCAGCAGTTACTTGGGAGGGAGGGCAGACCAAGAGACCCAGTACTTC,CASSYLGGRADQETQYF
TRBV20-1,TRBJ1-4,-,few,TGCAGTGCTGAGAATGAAAAACTGTTTTTT,CSAENEKLFF
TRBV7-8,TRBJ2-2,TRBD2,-,TGTGCCAGCAGCCCTAGCGGGTCCGTGACGGGGGAGCTGTTTTTT,CASSPSGSVTGELFF
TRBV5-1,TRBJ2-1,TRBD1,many,TGCGCCAGCAGCCAGACAGGGGGTAGGGAGAATGAGCAGTTCTTC,CASSQTGGRENEQFF
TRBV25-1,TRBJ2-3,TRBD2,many,TGTGCCAGCAGTAAGGGAGGGCCAGATACGCAGTATTTT,CASSKGGPDTQYF
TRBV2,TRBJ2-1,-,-,TGTGCCAGCAGCGATAGCGGTGAGCAGTTCTTC,CASSDSGEQFF
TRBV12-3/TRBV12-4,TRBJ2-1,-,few,TGTGCCAGCAGTTTTCTTTCCCTCAATGAGCAGTTCTTC,CASSFLSLNEQFF
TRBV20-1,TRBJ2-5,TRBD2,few,TGCAGTACGAGAAATCCACTAGCGGGCAAAGAGACCCAGTACTTC,CSTRNPLAGKETQYF
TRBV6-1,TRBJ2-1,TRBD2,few,TGTGCCAGCAGCCGAATTAACCGCGGGGGCTCCTACAATGAGCAGTTCTTC,CASSRINRGGSYNEQFF
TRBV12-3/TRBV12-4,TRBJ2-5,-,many,TGTGCCAGCAGTTTGCTTGGAGGGGAGACCCAGTACTTC,CASSLLGGETQYF
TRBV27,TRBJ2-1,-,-,TGTGCCAGCAGCCGAGACCGGCTCGACAATGAGCAGTTCTTC,CASSRDRLDNEQFF
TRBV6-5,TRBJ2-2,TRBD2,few,TGTGCCAGCAGTTACTCGATCGGGACTATTCCCGGGGAGCTGTTTTTT,CASSYSIGTIPGELFF
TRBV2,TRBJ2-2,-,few,TGTGCCAGCGTTGGCCAGGGACTGCTGAACACCGGGGAGCTGTTTTTT,CASVGQGLLNTGELFF
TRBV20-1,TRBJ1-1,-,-,TGCAGTGCTGAGGGGGACACTGAAGCTTTCTTT,CSAEGDTEAFF
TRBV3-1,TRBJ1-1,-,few,TGTGCCAGCAGCCAGCGGGGTGGGGGAGCTGAAGCTTTCTTT,CASSQRGGGAEAFF
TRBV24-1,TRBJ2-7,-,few,TGTGCCACCAGTGACCACCCCAATTACGAGCAGTACTTC,CATSDHPNYEQYF
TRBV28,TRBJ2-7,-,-,TGTGCCAGCACTAACTCGAAACAGGGTTACGAGCAGTACTTC,CASTNSKQGYEQYF
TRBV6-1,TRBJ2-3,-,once,TGTGCCAGCAGTGAAGCCGCCACTTGGACAGATACGCAGTATTTT,CASSEAATWTDTQYF
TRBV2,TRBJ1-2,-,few,TGTGCCAGCAGTGAGTCTGAACGCTATGGCTACACCTTC,CASSESERYGYTF
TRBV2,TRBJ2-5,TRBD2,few,TGTGCCAGCTCCCGGGTGGGACTAGAAGAGACCCAGTACTTC,CASSRVGLEETQYF
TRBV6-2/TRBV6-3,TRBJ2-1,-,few,TGTGCCAGCAGTCTGCATGGGGGCGGGATATCCTACAATGAGCAGTTCTTC,CASSLHGGGISYNEQFF
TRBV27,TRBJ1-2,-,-,TGTGCCAGCAGGAGACCCCTGGGGTCCCACTATGGCTACACCTTC,CASRRPLGSHYGYTF
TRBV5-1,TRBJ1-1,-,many,TGCGCCAGCAGCCGCCAGGGACGAAACACTGAAGCTTTCTTT,CASSRQGRNTEAFF
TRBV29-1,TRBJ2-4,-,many,TGCAGCGTTGAGCCTAGTAGCTTCATAGGCAAAAACATTCAGTACTTC,CSVEPSSFIGKNIQYF
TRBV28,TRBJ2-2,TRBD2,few,TGTGCCAGCAGTTTATTCCCCCCTAGCGGGAGTGGCACCGGGGAGCTGTTTTTT,CASSLFPPSGSGTGELFF
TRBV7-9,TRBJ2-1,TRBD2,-,TGTGCCAGCAGCCCTCGACTAGCGCCCTACTCCTACAATGAGCAGTTCTTC,CASSPRLAPYSYNEQFF